This entry describes one TCR beta chain. This entry belongs to a study of T cell changes during pregnancy in multiple sclerosis. The germline V gene has CDR1 SGHVS and CDR2 FNYEAQ. The J segment lost 0 bases and the V segment lost 1 base, leaving 3 bases of the junction unmatched. The CDR3 sequence is 15 residues long. The repertoire was sequenced with immunoSEQ multiplex PCR; TCRdb's copy has only in-frame clones and lacks some. This sample has tens of thousands of clones, with roughly nine tenths found just once. The sequence was obtained from a female donor with multiple sclerosis, enrolled in a pregnancy study. The chain has TRBV7-6 and TRBJ2-7; 7 bases are a match to TRBD1. The specimen comprised CD8+ T cells from peripheral blood mononuclear cells, sampled before pregnancy. CDR3: CASSLVGDSSYEQYF. The CDR3 bases are TGTGCCAGCAGCTTAGTCGGGGACAGCTCCTACGAGCAGTACTTC.